This is a list of T cell receptor beta chains from one sample in a study of shared clonotypes between healthy human individuals. This table comes from immunoSEQ multiplex PCR, and its TCRdb copy is limited to in-frame clones, with some not included. The sample contains 950,000 to 1,200,000 clones, approximately 80% of which appear only once. Sequenced sample: memory CD4+ T cells from PBMCs. The receptors here all came from a man in his late teens or twenties in good health. Some clones in this sample may be carry-over from other donors' samples. Both conserved end residues are part of each CDR3. A D gene is named only where the DNA matches it firmly. Size values are once, few and many counts, or a class for expanded clones, and some rows have none.

.	.	TRBV4-2	TRBJ1-5	CASSDLGDNQPQHF	TGTGCCAGCAGCGACCTAGGGGACAATCAGCCCCAGCATTTT
.	.	TRBV20-1	TRBJ2-7	CRVPWGQGQYF	TGCAGGGTTCCGTGGGGGCAAGGGCAGTACTTC
.	few	TRBV2	TRBJ2-7	CASSEAPGPSYEQYF	TGTGCCAGCAGTGAAGCTCCAGGACCTTCCTACGAGCAGTACTTC
.	.	TRBV7-2	TRBJ2-1	CASSLGRERTYNEQFF	TGTGCCAGCAGCTTGGGTCGGGAGCGCACCTACAATGAGCAGTTCTTC
.	.	TRBV7-2	TRBJ1-4	CASSREVEKLFF	TGTGCCAGCAGCCGTGAGGTCGAAAAACTGTTTTTT
.	.	TRBV7-8	TRBJ1-1	CASSLPGPRLNTEAFF	TGTGCCAGCAGCTTACCGGGACCGAGACTGAACACTGAAGCTTTCTTT
TRBD2	.	TRBV5-4	TRBJ2-3	CASSSLAGDNTDTQYF	TGTGCCAGCAGCTCACTAGCGGGAGATAACACAGATACGCAGTATTTT
TRBD2	.	TRBV14	TRBJ2-3	CASSRRTSGGTDTQYF	TGTGCCAGCAGTAGAAGGACTAGCGGTGGCACAGATACGCAGTATTTT
TRBD1	once	TRBV4-2	TRBJ2-1	CASSQDRDRAYNEQFF	TGTGCCAGCAGCCAAGATAGGGACAGGGCCTACAATGAGCAGTTCTTC
.	.	TRBV6-1	TRBJ1-5	CASSGRQSSNQPQHF	TGTGCCAGCAGTGGACGACAGAGTAGCAATCAGCCCCAGCATTTT
TRBD2	.	TRBV7-2	TRBJ2-5	CASSLDGGGQETQYF	TGTGCCAGCAGCTTAGACGGCGGGGGCCAAGAGACCCAGTACTTC
TRBD1	few	TRBV25-1	TRBJ1-1	CASSGRQGLNTEAFF	TGTGCCAGCAGTGGAAGACAGGGATTGAACACTGAAGCTTTCTTT
.	.	TRBV28	TRBJ1-5	CASTPSNQPQHF	TGTGCCAGCACCCCTTCCAATCAGCCCCAGCATTTT
TRBD2	.	TRBV4-1	TRBJ2-5	CASSQVGTRVQTQYF	TGCGCCAGCAGCCAAGTGGGGACTAGGGTACAGACCCAGTACTTC
.	.	TRBV11-2	TRBJ2-5	CASRRGVEETQYF	TGTGCCAGCAGACGAGGTGTGGAAGAGACCCAGTACTTC
.	once	TRBV5-6	TRBJ1-1	CASSLVGGLSAFF	TGTGCCAGCAGCTTGGTCGGAGGGTTGTCAGCTTTCTTT
.	once	TRBV21-1	TRBJ1-4	CASSKGGTGSGEKLFF	TGTGCCAGCAGCAAAGGAGGAACGGGGTCTGGTGAAAAACTGTTTTTT
.	.	TRBV6-6	TRBJ1-6	CASTRGQDSSPLHF	TGTGCCAGCACGAGAGGGCAGGACAGCTCGCCCCTCCACTTT
.	.	TRBV25-1	TRBJ2-2	CASSDPGNTGELFF	TGTGCCAGCAGTGACCCCGGGAACACCGGGGAGCTGTTTTTT
TRBD1	.	TRBV7-2	TRBJ1-2	CASSLLQGYGYTF	TGTGCCAGCAGCTTACTACAGGGGTATGGCTACACCTTC
TRBD1	.	TRBV5-1	TRBJ2-3	CASSFRDRGLIRGTDTQYF	TGCGCCAGCAGCTTTAGGGACAGGGGTCTTATTCGGGGCACAGATACGCAGTATTTT
.	.	TRBV28	TRBJ2-7	CASSLWAGTASSYEQYF	TGTGCCAGCAGTTTATGGGCGGGGACAGCCTCATCCTACGAGCAGTACTTC
.	.	TRBV5-1	TRBJ2-5	CASSLSLETQYF	TGCGCCAGCAGCTTGTCCTTGGAGACCCAGTACTTC
TRBD2	.	TRBV5-4	TRBJ2-1	CASSPTSYEQFF	TGTGCCAGCAGCCCGACTAGCTATGAGCAGTTCTTC
.	.	TRBV12-5	TRBJ2-5	CASGLSPGPQETQYF	TGTGCTAGTGGTTTGTCACCAGGCCCCCAAGAGACCCAGTACTTC
TRBD2	few	TRBV29-1	TRBJ2-3	CSVEVPGLGLDTQYF	TGCAGCGTTGAAGTGCCGGGACTAGGACTAGATACGCAGTATTTT
.	.	TRBV27	TRBJ1-4	CASSGPRAYNEKLFF	TGTGCCAGCAGTGGGCCCCGGGCCTATAATGAAAAACTGTTTTTT
.	.	TRBV27	TRBJ2-3	CASRFLGLGSTDTQYF	TGTGCCAGCCGCTTTTTGGGGCTAGGAAGCACAGATACGCAGTATTTT
.	.	TRBV7-9	TRBJ2-5	CASSLGRTGQETQYF	TGTGCCAGCAGCTTGGGTAGGACGGGTCAAGAGACCCAGTACTTC
.	.	TRBV28	TRBJ2-7	CASSRQDGTLEQYF	TGTGCCAGCAGTCGACAAGACGGGACACTCGAGCAGTACTTC
TRBD1	.	TRBV30	TRBJ2-2	CAWSVFPGQLITEANTGELFF	TGTGCCTGGAGTGTATTTCCGGGACAGCTGATAACGGAAGCGAACACCGGGGAGCTGTTTTTT
.	.	TRBV7-3	TRBJ1-3	CASSLGTSGNTIYF	TGTGCCAGCAGCCTCGGAACCTCTGGAAACACCATATATTTT
.	.	TRBV11-2	TRBJ2-3	CASSLIGRSTDTQYF	TGTGCCAGCAGCTTAATAGGGAGGAGCACAGATACGCAGTATTTT
.	.	TRBV30	TRBJ2-4	CAWNVGNIQYF	TGTGCCTGGAATGTGGGAAACATTCAGTACTTC
.	few	TRBV5-1	TRBJ1-2	CASSIGHLDGYTF	TGCGCCAGCAGCATAGGACATCTCGATGGCTACACCTTC
.	.	TRBV19	TRBJ2-7	CARPGSIYEQYF	TGTGCCAGACCCGGGAGTATCTACGAGCAGTACTTC
.	.	TRBV2	TRBJ1-4	CASSESRPDEKLFF	TGTGCCAGCAGTGAATCGAGGCCTGATGAAAAACTGTTTTTT
.	.	TRBV5-5	TRBJ2-2	CASSIPPAGELFF	TGTGCCAGCAGCATCCCCCCCGCCGGGGAGCTGTTTTTT
.	.	TRBV9	TRBJ2-1	CASSAPAVREQFF	TGTGCCAGCAGCGCCCCGGCGGTTCGTGAGCAGTTCTTC
.	.	TRBV30	TRBJ1-1	CAWSVRPNAEAFF	TGTGCCTGGAGTGTTCGACCCAACGCTGAAGCTTTCTTT
TRBD1	few	TRBV28	TRBJ1-1	CAGARTGFDTEAFF	TGTGCCGGGGCCCGGACAGGGTTTGACACTGAAGCTTTCTTT
.	once	TRBV4-3	TRBJ2-3	CASSQDRTDTQYF	TGCGCCAGCAGCCAAGACCGAACAGATACGCAGTATTTT
TRBD1	.	TRBV6-6	TRBJ1-4	CASSEQGGGEKLFF	TGTGCCAGCAGTGAGCAGGGGGGAGGCGAAAAACTGTTTTTT
TRBD2	.	TRBV11-2	TRBJ2-3	CASRKLAGVWDTDTQYF	TGTGCCAGCAGAAAGCTAGCGGGAGTCTGGGACACAGATACGCAGTATTTT
.	.	TRBV9	TRBJ2-5	CASSVGNSLETQYF	TGTGCCAGCAGCGTAGGAAACTCCCTAGAGACCCAGTACTTC
.	.	TRBV7-9	TRBJ2-5	CASSLSQTSRETQYF	TGTGCCAGCAGCTTATCTCAGACCAGTAGGGAGACCCAGTACTTC
TRBD2	.	TRBV14	TRBJ2-5	CASSRRAGVETQYF	TGTGCCAGCAGCCGCAGAGCGGGAGTAGAGACCCAGTACTTC
.	.	TRBV6-6	TRBJ1-2	CASSYDGGTAYGYTF	TGTGCCAGCAGTTATGATGGAGGAACCGCCTATGGCTACACCTTC
TRBD2	.	TRBV6-1	TRBJ2-5	CASSDSLAGDQETQYF	TGTGCCAGCAGTGATTCCCTAGCGGGAGACCAAGAGACCCAGTACTTC
.	.	TRBV7-2	TRBJ2-4	CASSFRAAAKNIQYF	TGTGCCAGCAGCTTCCGGGCAGCAGCCAAAAACATTCAGTACTTC
.	.	TRBV6-1	TRBJ2-7	CASTEGRYEQYF	TGTGCCAGCACTGAGGGGCGTTACGAGCAGTACTTC
.	.	TRBV19	TRBJ2-7	CASRGLPTYEQYF	TGTGCCAGTAGGGGACTCCCAACTTACGAGCAGTACTTC
TRBD1	few	TRBV5-4	TRBJ1-2	CASSPWTGGNYGYTF	TGTGCCAGCAGCCCTTGGACAGGGGGCAACTATGGCTACACCTTC